Listed below are T cell receptor beta chains from one sample, sequenced in a study of T-cell memory formation after mild COVID-19. TCRdb ran MiXCR on the 5' RACE reads and lists one entry per CDR3 protein. The sample consists of about 420,000 distinct CDR3 sequences, roughly a quarter of them appearing once. The sequenced sample consisted of PBMCs or a T cell subset sorted from them (not recorded which). The receptor source for this set is an adult woman who had mild COVID-19 (a few samples of this study predate the infection). Cell type and time point are not known. Both conserved end residues are part of each CDR3. A D gene is named only where the DNA matches it firmly. Not every row has a clone size; where given, it reads once, few, many or a size class.

J gene: TRBJ2-7; V gene: TRBV9; D gene: .; clone size: .; CDR3 DNA: TGTGCCAGCAGCGTAGCTACGGGGTGGGATGAGCAGTACTTC; CDR3 protein: CASSVATGWDEQYF
J gene: TRBJ2-5; V gene: TRBV7-6; D gene: .; clone size: many; CDR3 DNA: TGTGCCAGCAGCTCCGTGACTAGATCTGCCGGAGAGACCCAGTACTTC; CDR3 protein: CASSSVTRSAGETQYF
J gene: TRBJ1-5; V gene: TRBV29-1; D gene: .; clone size: .; CDR3 DNA: TGCAGCGTCAGAGGGAGGGCTGGCAATCAGCCCCAGCATTTT; CDR3 protein: CSVRGRAGNQPQHF
J gene: TRBJ1-1; V gene: TRBV24-1; D gene: .; clone size: .; CDR3 DNA: TGTGCCACCAGTGATTCCAGGGGCCGGGGCACTGAAGCTTTCTTT; CDR3 protein: CATSDSRGRGTEAFF
J gene: TRBJ2-7; V gene: TRBV5-1; D gene: .; clone size: few; CDR3 DNA: TGCGCCAGCAGCTTGGGGTCCCGGAACGAGCAGTACTTC; CDR3 protein: CASSLGSRNEQYF
J gene: TRBJ2-6; V gene: TRBV18; D gene: .; clone size: .; CDR3 DNA: TGTGCCAGCTCCCAAAATGTATTGAGCAGGGGTATAACTGGGGCCAACGTCCTGACTTTC; CDR3 protein: CASSQNVLSRGITGANVLTF
J gene: TRBJ1-5; V gene: TRBV25-1; D gene: .; clone size: .; CDR3 DNA: TGTGCCAGCAGTGTTGGAACGCTCCAGCATTTT; CDR3 protein: CASSVGTLQHF
J gene: TRBJ2-1; V gene: TRBV7-2; D gene: .; clone size: few; CDR3 DNA: TGTGCCAGCAGCCCTCGCCAGAGTGAGCAGTTCTTC; CDR3 protein: CASSPRQSEQFF
J gene: TRBJ1-6; V gene: TRBV15; D gene: TRBD1; clone size: .; CDR3 DNA: TGTGCCACCAGCGGAGGGACAGAGCCCAATTCACCCCTCCACTTT; CDR3 protein: CATSGGTEPNSPLHF
J gene: TRBJ2-3; V gene: TRBV2; D gene: TRBD2; clone size: few; CDR3 DNA: TGTGCCAGCACCCGAAGAACTAGCGGGAGCTCAGATACGCAGTATTTT; CDR3 protein: CASTRRTSGSSDTQYF
J gene: TRBJ2-7; V gene: TRBV28; D gene: .; clone size: .; CDR3 DNA: TGTGCCAGCAGTTTACCAGGGCTTAACTCCTACGAGCAGTACTTC; CDR3 protein: CASSLPGLNSYEQYF
J gene: TRBJ2-5; V gene: TRBV4-1; D gene: .; clone size: .; CDR3 DNA: TGCGCCAGCAGCCAAACGGGCACTCAAGAGACCCAGTACTTC; CDR3 protein: CASSQTGTQETQYF
J gene: TRBJ2-6; V gene: TRBV12-3/TRBV12-4; D gene: .; clone size: .; CDR3 DNA: TGTGCCAGCAGTGACTCTACAGGTGCGGTCAACGTCCTGACTTTC; CDR3 protein: CASSDSTGAVNVLTF
J gene: TRBJ1-1; V gene: TRBV6-5; D gene: .; clone size: few; CDR3 DNA: TGTGCCAGCACCGAAGACCCGGGGACCCGGGACACTGAAGCTTTCTTT; CDR3 protein: CASTEDPGTRDTEAFF
J gene: TRBJ2-2; V gene: TRBV29-1; D gene: TRBD1; clone size: few; CDR3 DNA: TGCAGCGTTGGTGTGGGGGGACAGGCGAACACCGGGGAGCTGTTTTTT; CDR3 protein: CSVGVGGQANTGELFF
J gene: TRBJ1-2; V gene: TRBV20-1; D gene: .; clone size: .; CDR3 DNA: TGCAGTGCTAGAGATAGGGCAGCTGTGAACTATGGCTACACCTTC; CDR3 protein: CSARDRAAVNYGYTF
J gene: TRBJ1-2; V gene: TRBV6-5; D gene: .; clone size: few; CDR3 DNA: TGTGCCAGCAGTTACTCTATGGGGCAGAACTATGGCTACACCTTC; CDR3 protein: CASSYSMGQNYGYTF
J gene: TRBJ2-3; V gene: TRBV7-2; D gene: .; clone size: .; CDR3 DNA: TGTGCCAGCAGCTTAGTTGTGGGGGGATTAAGCGCAGATACGCAGTATTTT; CDR3 protein: CASSLVVGGLSADTQYF
J gene: TRBJ2-6; V gene: TRBV13; D gene: .; clone size: few; CDR3 DNA: TGTGCCAGCAGCTTAGTGCACGGGGCTGGGGCCAACGTCCTGACTTTC; CDR3 protein: CASSLVHGAGANVLTF
J gene: TRBJ1-2; V gene: TRBV12-3/TRBV12-4; D gene: TRBD1; clone size: .; CDR3 DNA: TGTGACAGCAGTCCTACAGGGGGCGCTTATGGCTACACCTTC; CDR3 protein: CDSSPTGGAYGYTF
J gene: TRBJ2-7; V gene: TRBV5-6; D gene: TRBD1; clone size: .; CDR3 DNA: TGTGCCAGCAGCCGGGTCGACAGGGCATCCTACGAGCAGTACTTC; CDR3 protein: CASSRVDRASYEQYF
J gene: TRBJ2-1; V gene: TRBV11-2; D gene: TRBD1; clone size: .; CDR3 DNA: TGTGCCAGCAGCTTAGACGGGTTCCTCGGGACAGCCTACAATGAGCAGTTCTTC; CDR3 protein: CASSLDGFLGTAYNEQFF
J gene: TRBJ2-7; V gene: TRBV9; D gene: TRBD1; clone size: .; CDR3 DNA: TGTGCCAGCAGCGCGGGACAGGCGAACTCCTACGAGCAGTACTTC; CDR3 protein: CASSAGQANSYEQYF
J gene: TRBJ2-5; V gene: TRBV6-2/TRBV6-3; D gene: .; clone size: .; CDR3 DNA: TGTGCCAGCAGTGCCCCCTCGGAGACCCAGTACTTC; CDR3 protein: CASSAPSETQYF
J gene: TRBJ2-1; V gene: TRBV10-3; D gene: .; clone size: few; CDR3 DNA: TGTGCCATCAGTGACCCCGGAGGGCCCCCTTACAATGAGCAGTTCTTC; CDR3 protein: CAISDPGGPPYNEQFF
J gene: TRBJ1-1; V gene: TRBV4-1; D gene: TRBD1; clone size: .; CDR3 DNA: TGCGCCAGCAGCCAGGCTCATGGACAGGGGAAGACTGAAGCTTTCTTT; CDR3 protein: CASSQAHGQGKTEAFF
J gene: TRBJ2-4; V gene: TRBV5-1; D gene: TRBD2; clone size: .; CDR3 DNA: TGCGCCAGTAGCCGGGGACTAGCGGAGCTAGCCAAAAACATTCAGTACTTC; CDR3 protein: CASSRGLAELAKNIQYF